This T cell receptor beta chain was captured by sequencing in a study of shared clonotypes between healthy human individuals. The study ran the assay at deep level. The repertoire was sequenced with immunoSEQ multiplex PCR; TCRdb's copy has only in-frame clones and lacks some. The sample has some 2,500,000 clones; 92% are singletons. All of the donors resided in Nashville, Tennessee, and each was a Caucasian adult. CDR1 SQVTM and CDR2 ANQGSEA come from the germline V gene. Unmatched junction bases numbered 8, after V lost 2 bases and J lost 7 bases. The CDR3 has 14 amino acids. The sample comprised naive CD4+ T cells from PBMCs. Subset denoted: CD45RA+ positively selected. J is TRBJ1-2 and V is TRBV29-1; 9 bases fit TRBD1. The TCR was taken from a man in his late teens or twenties in good health. Some clones in this sample may be carry-over from other donors' samples. As DNA, the CDR3 is TGCAGCGTTGAAAGCAACAGGGGGCTTTCTGGCTACACCTTC. It yields the protein CSVESNRGLSGYTF.